Listed below are T cell receptor beta chains from one sample, sequenced in a study of T cells in Graves' hyperthyroidism and ophthalmopathy. Via MiXCR, TCRdb re-called the multiplex PCR reads, giving one row per CDR3 protein. The data hold under 550,000 distinct CDR3 sequences, with roughly an eighth observed a single time. The sample taken for sequencing was blood. The receptors were sampled from a woman aged 18-29 years with Graves' hyperthyroidism. Each CDR3 is given without its conserved first and last residue.

J gene	V gene	CDR3 length	CDR3 protein
TRBJ1-1	TRBV11-1	11	AVYREGGTEAF
TRBJ1-1	TRBV29-1	11	SGETGINTEAF
TRBJ2-5	TRBV14	14	ASSQVQLAGVETQY
TRBJ2-1	TRBV29-1	11	SVSDRAYNEQF
TRBJ2-4	TRBV5-8	12	ASSSGHLEDIQY
TRBJ1-2	TRBV15	14	ATSRAEGRANYGYT
TRBJ2-7	TRBV12-3/TRBV12-4	10	ASSPVGSEQY
TRBJ2-7	TRBV6-1	15	ASSEGTSGDTSYEQY
TRBJ2-1	TRBV12-3/TRBV12-4	10	ASSHGHHEQF
TRBJ2-2	TRBV11-2	12	ASRAQVNTGELF
TRBJ2-3	TRBV20-1	11	SARAGGSGTQY
TRBJ2-5	TRBV7-9	12	ASSLGLREETQY
TRBJ2-5	TRBV20-1	14	SATGLAGGPGETQY
TRBJ1-1	TRBV20-1	10	SARGANTEAF
TRBJ2-7	TRBV11-2	12	ASSLDQERGEQY
TRBJ2-7	TRBV2	12	ASSLTSGNYEQY
TRBJ2-7	TRBV6-4	11	ASSDSGVHEQY
TRBJ2-1	TRBV12-3/TRBV12-4	13	ASSPTGPPYNEQF
TRBJ2-7	TRBV20-1	14	SANRASWTGLYEQY
TRBJ1-5	TRBV28	13	ASSPGGISNQPQH
TRBJ1-1	TRBV11-2	12	ASSLDLENTEAF
TRBJ1-6	TRBV28	14	ASSFRDSFLNSPLH
TRBJ1-1	TRBV6-1	11	ASRPGGNTEAF
TRBJ2-5	TRBV2	14	ASSAIGLAEQETQY
TRBJ2-3	TRBV9	13	ASSVGGMSTDTQY
TRBJ1-1	TRBV7-9	12	ASTWTAMNTEAF
TRBJ1-2	TRBV28	12	ASSSSRSFYGYT
TRBJ2-2	TRBV6-4	13	ASSDSLAGAGELF
TRBJ2-7	TRBV27	13	ASRSSSGSFYEQY
TRBJ1-1	TRBV19	12	ASSIDTVNTEAF
TRBJ1-2	TRBV11-2	13	ASSLVLGGDYGYT
TRBJ1-2	TRBV7-3	11	ASSAGTRSGYT
TRBJ1-5	TRBV6-1	17	ASSEGGSRVGFPNQPQH
TRBJ2-7	TRBV20-1	11	SARIPSTYEQY
TRBJ1-1	TRBV12-5	11	ASGLDRGTEAF
TRBJ2-7	TRBV14	14	ASSQDAQGRIYEQY
TRBJ1-2	TRBV2	11	ASSGQALYGYT